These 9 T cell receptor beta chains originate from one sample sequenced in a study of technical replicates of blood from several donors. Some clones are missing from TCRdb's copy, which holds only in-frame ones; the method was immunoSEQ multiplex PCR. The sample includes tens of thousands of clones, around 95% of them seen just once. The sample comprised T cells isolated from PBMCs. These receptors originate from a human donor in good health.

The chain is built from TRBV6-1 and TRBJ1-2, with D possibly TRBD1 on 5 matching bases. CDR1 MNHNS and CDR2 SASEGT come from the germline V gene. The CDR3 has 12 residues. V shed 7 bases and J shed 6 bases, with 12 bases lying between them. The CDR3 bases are TGTGCCAGCACGGGGGATCGGGATGGCTACACCTTC. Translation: CASTGDRDGYTF.

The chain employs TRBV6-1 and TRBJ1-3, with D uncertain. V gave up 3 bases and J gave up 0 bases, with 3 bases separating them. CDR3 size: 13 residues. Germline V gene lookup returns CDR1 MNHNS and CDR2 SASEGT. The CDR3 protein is CASSDISGNTIYF. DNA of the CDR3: TGTGCCAGCAGTGACATCTCTGGAAACACCATATATTTT.

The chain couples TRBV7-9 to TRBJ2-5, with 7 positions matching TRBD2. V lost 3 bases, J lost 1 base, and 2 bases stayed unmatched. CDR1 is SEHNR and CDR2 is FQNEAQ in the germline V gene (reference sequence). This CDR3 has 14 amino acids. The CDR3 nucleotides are TGTGCCAGCAGCTTGACTAGCTTCCAAGAGACCCAGTACTTC. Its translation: CASSLTSFQETQYF.

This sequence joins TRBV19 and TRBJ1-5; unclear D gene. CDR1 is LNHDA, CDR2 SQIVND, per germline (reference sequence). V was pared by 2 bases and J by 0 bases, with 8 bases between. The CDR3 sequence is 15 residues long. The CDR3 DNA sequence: TGTGCCAGTAGTATAAACAGTTATAGCAATCAGCCCCAGCATTTT. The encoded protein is CASSINSYSNQPQHF.

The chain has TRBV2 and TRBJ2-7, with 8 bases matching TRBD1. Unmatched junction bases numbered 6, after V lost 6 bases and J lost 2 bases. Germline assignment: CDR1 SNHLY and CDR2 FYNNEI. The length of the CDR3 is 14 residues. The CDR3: CASSVGQVAYEQYF. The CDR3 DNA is TGTGCCAGCAGCGTGGGACAGGTCGCCTACGAGCAGTACTTC.

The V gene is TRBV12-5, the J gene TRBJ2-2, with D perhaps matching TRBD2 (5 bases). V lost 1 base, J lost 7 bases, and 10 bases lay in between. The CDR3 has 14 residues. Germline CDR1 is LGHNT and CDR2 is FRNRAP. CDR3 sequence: CASGLGQAGGELFF. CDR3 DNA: TGTGCTAGTGGTTTGGGGCAGGCGGGCGGGGAGCTGTTTTTT.

This chain's CDR3 is CASSGTSDLTGELFF. CDR3 sequence (DNA): TGTGCCAGCAGTGGGACTAGCGACCTCACCGGGGAGCTGTTTTTT. This chain links TRBV2 with TRBJ2-2; 9 bases fit TRBD2. CDR3 length: 15 residues. Germline V gives CDR1 SNHLY, CDR2 FYNNEI. J lost 4 bases, V lost 4 bases, and 4 bases had no gene match.

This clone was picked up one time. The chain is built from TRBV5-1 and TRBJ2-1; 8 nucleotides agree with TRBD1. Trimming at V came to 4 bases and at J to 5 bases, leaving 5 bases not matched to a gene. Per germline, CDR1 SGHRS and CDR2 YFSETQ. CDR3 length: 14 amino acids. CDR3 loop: CASSLGTGDNEQFF. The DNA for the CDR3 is TGCGCCAGCAGCCTGGGGACAGGTGACAATGAGCAGTTCTTC. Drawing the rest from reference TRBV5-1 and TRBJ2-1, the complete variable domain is KAGVTQTPRYLIKTRGQQVTLSCSPISGHRSVSWYQQTPGQGLQFLFEYFSETQRNKGNFPGRFSGRQFSNSRSEMNVSTLELGDSALYLCASSLGTGDNEQFFGPGTRLTVL.

For the CDR3, the DNA is TGTGCCAGTAGTGGCCGGGACACCAGATACGAGCAGTACTTC. Translated: CASSGRDTRYEQYF. The chain recombines TRBV19 with TRBJ2-7; possible D gene TRBD1, 6 bases. CDR3 length equals 14 residues. Trimming took 5 bases from V and 4 from J, leaving 15 bases between them. From germline, CDR1 is LNHDA and CDR2 SQIVND (reference sequence).